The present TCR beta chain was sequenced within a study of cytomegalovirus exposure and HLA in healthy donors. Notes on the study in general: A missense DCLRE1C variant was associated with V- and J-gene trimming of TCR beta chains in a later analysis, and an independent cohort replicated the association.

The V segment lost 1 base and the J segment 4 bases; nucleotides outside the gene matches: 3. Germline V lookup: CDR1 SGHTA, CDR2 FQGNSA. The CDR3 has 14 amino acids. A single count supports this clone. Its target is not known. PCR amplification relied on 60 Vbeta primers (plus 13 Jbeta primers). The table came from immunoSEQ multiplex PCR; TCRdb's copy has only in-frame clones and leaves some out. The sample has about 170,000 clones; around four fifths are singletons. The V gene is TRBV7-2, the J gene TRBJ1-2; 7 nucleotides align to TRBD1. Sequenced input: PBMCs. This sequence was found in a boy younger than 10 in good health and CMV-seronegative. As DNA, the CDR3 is TGTGCCAGCAGCTTAGATCGGGACAGCTATGGCTACACCTTC. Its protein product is CASSLDRDSYGYTF. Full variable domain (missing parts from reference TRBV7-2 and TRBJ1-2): GAGVSQSPSNKVTEKGKDVELRCDPISGHTALYWYRQSLGQGLEFLIYFQGNSAPDKSGLPSDRFSAERTGGSVSTLTIQRTQQEDSAVYLCASSLDRDSYGYTFGSGTRLTVV.